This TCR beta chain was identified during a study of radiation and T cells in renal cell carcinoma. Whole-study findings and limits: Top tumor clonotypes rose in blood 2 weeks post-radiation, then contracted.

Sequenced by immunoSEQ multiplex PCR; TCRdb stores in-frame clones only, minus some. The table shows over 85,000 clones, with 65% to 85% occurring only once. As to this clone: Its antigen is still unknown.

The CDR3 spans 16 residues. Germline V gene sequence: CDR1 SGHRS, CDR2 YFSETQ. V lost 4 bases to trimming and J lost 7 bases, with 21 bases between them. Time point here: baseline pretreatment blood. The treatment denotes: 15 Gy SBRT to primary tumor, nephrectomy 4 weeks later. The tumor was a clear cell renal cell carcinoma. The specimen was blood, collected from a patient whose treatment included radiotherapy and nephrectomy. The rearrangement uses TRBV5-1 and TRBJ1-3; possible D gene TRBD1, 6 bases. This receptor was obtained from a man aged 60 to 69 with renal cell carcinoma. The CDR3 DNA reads TGCGCCAGCAGCGCCCAGGGGCATCCCGTTGGGAACACCATATATTTT. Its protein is CASSAQGHPVGNTIYF.